This T cell receptor beta chain appears in the sequencing data of a study of T cells in Graves' hyperthyroidism and ophthalmopathy. Points from the study as a whole: Ophthalmopathy, which appeared later, was predicted by the model a median roughly 6.4 months before onset. Most clonotypes expanded in thyroid above 0.001 were likewise present in blood.

This clonotype was picked up a small number of times. Its specificity is unknown. TCR beta CDR3 sequences were amplified from RNA transcripts. During a first-round RT-PCR of the TCR CDR3, the HTBI primer set was used. A single record per CDR3 protein comes from TCRdb applying MiXCR to the multiplex PCR reads. There are 500,000 to 650,000 distinct CDR3 sequences in the sample; roughly 21% occur only once, and approximately 50% lies in the top ten. This CDR3 region has 15 residues. From germline, CDR1 is LGHNT and CDR2 FRNRAP. Trimming removed 6 bases from V and 0 bases from J; junction bases left unmatched: 5.

The V and J genes are TRBV12-5 and TRBJ2-3, with 8 positions matching TRBD2. What was sequenced was blood. This receptor was obtained from a man aged 40-49 years with Graves' ophthalmopathy. CDR3 sequence reads: CASGPGLASTDTQYF. In DNA form, the CDR3 reads TGTGCTAGTGGCCCCGGACTAGCCAGCACAGATACGCAGTATTTT.